These 18 T cell receptor beta chains were all obtained from the same sample, sequenced in a study of T cells in Graves' hyperthyroidism and ophthalmopathy (dated by TCRdb to the late 2010s). Receptors were amplified or captured by multiplex PCR. Sequencing relied on an Illumina HiSeq 2000. TCR beta CDR3 regions were amplified from RNA transcripts. A first-round RT-PCR of the TCR CDR3 used the HTBI primer set with the Qiagen OneStep RT-PCR kit. Through fastp at Q25 and MiXCR, TCRdb rebuilt clones from the public reads, retaining in-frame beta chains. Rows with one shared CDR3 protein collapse into an entry with the most common genes and DNA. Across this sample there are roughly 280,000 distinct CDR3 sequences, with 17% seen only once. Over 45% of the sample is taken by the ten largest. Sequencing was done on a sample of blood. All receptors derive from a woman aged 55 to 70 with Graves' ophthalmopathy.

Regarding this clonotype: A much larger clone differs from this one at a single base, so this may be a read error. V gene TRBV2 combines with J gene TRBJ2-7; weak D call: TRBD1 (7 bases). Per germline, CDR1 SNHLY and CDR2 FYNNEI. The CDR3 has 11 residues. CDR3 DNA sequence: TGTGCCAGCATGCAGGGGGGCGAGCAGTGCTTC. Encoded protein: CASMQGGEQCF.

This chain uses TRBV10-3 with TRBJ2-3; TRBD1 aligns across 9 bases. The trim removed 4 bases at V and 5 bases at J, leaving 4 bases unmatched. Germline V gene lookup returns CDR1 ENHRY and CDR2 SYGVKD. The CDR3 sequence is 14 residues long. For the CDR3, the DNA is TGTGCCATCAGTGGAGAGACAGGGGGAGATACGCAGTATTTT. It specifies CAISGETGGDTQYF.

The chain links TRBV5-1 to TRBJ2-3, with D unresolved. V gave up 0 bases and J gave up 0 bases, with 11 bases separating them. In germline, CDR1 is SGHRS, CDR2 YFSETQ. CDR3 length: 16 residues. The CDR3 DNA follows: TGCGCCAGCAGCTTGGATTGGGGTACTAGCACAGATACGCAGTATTTT. It is translated as CASSLDWGTSTDTQYF.

Ten or more counts support this clonotype. CDR3 bases: TGTGCCAGCAGCCTCGGTGGGTACAATCAGCCCCAGCATTTT. This gives the protein CASSLGGYNQPQHF. This chain connects TRBV7-2 to TRBJ1-5; no firm D call. The V gene's germline CDR1 is SGHTA and CDR2 FQGNSA. The V and J ends lost 5 bases and 3 bases respectively, with 11 bases between them. The CDR3 is made up of 14 amino acids.

This clonotype was counted ten times or more. The rearrangement uses TRBV3-1 and TRBJ2-3; D unresolved. Germline-derived CDR1 and CDR2 are LGHDT and YNNKEL (reference sequence). The CDR3 has 15 amino acids. The ends were cut back, 4 bases at V and 4 bases at J, with 15 bases in the middle. The CDR3 DNA sequence: TGTGCCAGCAGCCGGGGATTTTCTTATTCAGATACGCAGTATTTT. Translating it yields CASSRGFSYSDTQYF.

The table lists this clonotype with many counts. This sequence joins TRBV27 and TRBJ1-1; the D is unclear. Trimming left V 10 bases short and J 1 base short, with 13 bases between. The CDR3 runs 13 residues. Germline V gene sequence: CDR1 MNHEY, CDR2 SMNVEV (reference sequence). The DNA of the CDR3 is TGTGCCAAAACTGGTGGTGCGAACACTGAAGCTTTCTTT. Amino acid sequence: CAKTGGANTEAFF.

This clonotype was detected a few times. A junction end diverges from the germline sequence, so it may reflect a read error. The chain joins TRBV7-7 to TRBJ2-5; 9 nucleotides match TRBD1. Germline CDR1 and CDR2: SSHAT and FNYEAQ (reference sequence). The CDR3 sequence is 15 residues long. The CDR3 protein is CASSLGTGYQETQYF. The CDR3 DNA reads as TGTGCTAGCAGCTTAGGGACAGGGTACCAAGAGACCCAGTACTTC.

This clonotype was recorded many times. The chain has TRBV6-1 and TRBJ2-1; 11 bases are a match to TRBD2. The CDR3 runs 19 residues. V dropped 4 bases and J dropped 0; count of bases not matched to a gene: 11. Germline loops: CDR1 MNHNS, CDR2 SASEGT. CDR3 bases: TGTGCCAGCAGTGCCGCCCTACGCACTAGCGGGAGCTCCTACAATGAGCAGTTCTTC. Translating gives CASSAALRTSGSSYNEQFF.

The table lists this clonotype with a few counts. The J gene is TRBJ2-7, the V gene TRBV20-1; perhaps TRBD1 as D (6 bases). CDR3 length equals 13 residues. V lost 6 bases to trimming and J lost 2 bases, with 14 bases between them. From germline, CDR1 is DFQATT and CDR2 SNEGSKA (reference sequence). The CDR3 bases are TGCAGTGCCCAGACAGGAAAAACCTACGAGCAGTACTTC. It is translated as CSAQTGKTYEQYF.

This clonotype was seen many times. The rearrangement joins TRBV11-2 to TRBJ1-2; 7 positions match TRBD1. The length of the CDR3 is 15 residues. Trimming at V came to 5 bases and at J to 4 bases, leaving 10 bases not matched to a gene. Germline values: CDR1 SGHAT, CDR2 FQNNGV. The CDR3 loop is CASSGRQGGSYGYTF. CDR3 DNA: TGTGCCAGCAGCGGAAGACAGGGTGGGTCCTATGGCTACACCTTC.

Many counts were recorded for this clonotype. The chain is built from TRBV5-5 and TRBJ2-7, with D maybe TRBD2 (5 bases). The V gene's germline CDR1 is SGHKS and CDR2 YYEKEE (reference sequence). This CDR3 contains 13 residues. The V and J ends lost 4 bases and 5 bases respectively, with 13 bases between them. Written as DNA, the CDR3 is TGTGCCAGCAGCAGGACGGGAAGCCACGAGCAGTACTTC. It translates to CASSRTGSHEQYF.

In regard to this clonotype: This may arise from a read error, as a much more abundant clone is one base away. The V call is TRBV20-1, the J call TRBJ2-1; D possibly corresponds to TRBD1 (5 bases). This CDR3 is 13 amino acids long. V was trimmed by 5 bases and J by 6 bases, leaving 14 bases between them. Germline CDR1 reads DFQATT; CDR2 reads SNEGSKA (reference sequence). The CDR3 region is CSAGLSGPNEQFF. In DNA form, the CDR3 reads TGCAGTGCTGGTTTGTCAGGGCCCAATGAGCAGTTCTTC.

Remarks on this clonotype: This clone may be a read error of a much larger clone one base away. The V call is TRBV5-1, the J call TRBJ2-1; 8 bases match TRBD1. Germline V CDR1 and CDR2: SGHRS, YFSETQ. The CDR3 runs 18 residues. With 1 base clipped from V and 0 bases from J, the junction kept 9 bases outside the gene matches. In nucleotides, the CDR3 is TGCGCCAGCAGCTTGAGGACAGGGAATCATTTCTCCTACAATGAGCAGTTCTTC. Translating gives CASSLRTGNHFSYNEQFF.

This clonotype was counted only a few times. The rearrangement uses TRBV5-1 and TRBJ2-3, with D hard to call. The CDR3 runs 15 residues. V was clipped by 0 bases and J by 6 bases, with 14 bases between them. Germline V gene data show CDR1 as SGHRS and CDR2 as YFSETQ. The CDR3 loop reads CASSLGTTSSDTQYF. The CDR3 nucleotides read TGCGCCAGCAGCTTGGGGACCACGTCCTCGGATACGCAGTATTTT.

The V gene is TRBV10-3, the J gene TRBJ2-1; 8 nucleotides match TRBD2. J was trimmed by 6 bases and V by 9 bases; bases with no gene match: 7. Germline V gene lookup returns CDR1 ENHRY and CDR2 SYGVKD. CDR3 size: 13 residues. For the CDR3, the DNA is TGTGCCATACGGGGGGGCGCCGCCAATGAGCAGTTCTTC. It is translated as CAIRGGAANEQFF.

This clonotype was seen at least ten times. The chain recombines TRBV27 with TRBJ2-7, with TRBD1 matching 8 bases. V lost 7 bases and J lost 7; bases outside the gene matches: 12. The CDR3 is made up of 14 amino acids. Germline V gene sequence: CDR1 MNHEY, CDR2 SMNVEV (reference sequence). CDR3 region: CASTFRQGMSEQYF. The CDR3 nucleotides are TGTGCCAGCACCTTTCGACAGGGGATGAGTGAGCAGTACTTC.

The rearrangement uses TRBV6-2 or TRBV6-3 and TRBJ2-2; a possible D gene is TRBD1 (5 bases). Germline CDR1 is MNHEY and CDR2 is SVGEGT. This CDR3 is built from 12 residues. The V end lost 7 bases, the J end lost 6 bases, and 9 bases lay between the germline ends. CDR3 in DNA: TGTGCCAGCACTCTAGGGGCCGGGGAGCTGTTTTTT. Residues: CASTLGAGELFF.

At least ten counts were recorded for this clonotype. The chain has TRBV11-1 and TRBJ2-5; D gene unclear. CDR1 and CDR2 (germline): SGHAT, FQDESV (reference sequence). The ends were cut back, 2 bases at V and 2 bases at J, with 6 bases in the middle. This CDR3 is built from 13 residues. The DNA of the CDR3 is TGTGCCAGCAGCTTATCCCTACAAGAGACCCAGTACTTC. Its protein is CASSLSLQETQYF.